This section outlines one T cell receptor beta chain sequence together with its context. In the original processing: Amplifying reference gene primers gave estimates of nucleated cell counts. The assay was immunoSEQ multiplex PCR, and TCRdb's table has in-frame clones only and misses some. V and J calls and clone size are given by that table; D and trimming were obtained from the DNA. The top ten hold about 3% of the sample, which has around 240,000 clones, more than 75% seen once. This specimen comes from a study of blood T cell repertoires in COVID-19. Study information: Material from acute and convalescent COVID-19 was sourced from the United States, Italy and Spain. T cells, B-cell-depleted T cells, or PBMCs provided the cDNA or gDNA that served as material.

V was trimmed by 3 bases and J by 2 bases, leaving 3 bases between them. CDR3 length equals 11 residues. Germline V lookup: CDR1 SQVTM, CDR2 ANQGSEA. The gene calls are TRBV29-1 and TRBJ2-3; no clear D. The material sequenced was peripheral blood. The TCR comes from a woman between 25 and 40 years old who had recovered from COVID-19. The DNA of the CDR3 is TGCAGCGTTGACCTCACAGATACGCAGTATTTT. Its protein is CSVDLTDTQYF.